Each of the 3 T cell receptor beta chains below was sequenced from the same sample in a study of shared T cell receptors in the human thymus. Only in-frame clones appear in the TCRdb table, and some are missing; sequencing was by immunoSEQ multiplex PCR. Of almost 550,000 clones listed, 75% to 85% are singletons. The data also belong to a second study, concerning human thymus T cells.

The source material was thymocytes. All receptors come from a boy in the first two years of life with a congenital heart defect.

The V and J genes are TRBV4-2 and TRBJ2-1; TRBD2 is a possible D gene (6 bases). The CDR3 has 16 residues. CDR1 is LGHNA, CDR2 YNFKEQ, per germline. Trimming stripped 0 bases from V and 10 bases from J, with 19 bases between. CDR3 DNA: TGTGCCAGCAGCCAAGATCAGGCGGGAAGGGACTGGGAGCAGTTCTTC. Its translation is CASSQDQAGRDWEQFF.

V and J are TRBV7-8 and TRBJ1-1, with unresolved D. The CDR3 totals 12 residues. CDR1 is SGHVS, CDR2 FQNEAQ, per germline. The V end was cut by 5 bases, the J end by 9 bases, with 13 bases between. CDR3 region: CASSPLREKAFF. The CDR3 nucleotides read TGTGCCAGCAGCCCCCTGAGGGAGAAAGCTTTCTTT.

The chain uses TRBV30 and TRBJ1-1, with D maybe TRBD1 (5 bases). The V end was cut by 0 bases, the J end by 7 bases, with 6 bases between. Germline V lookup: CDR1 GTSNPN, CDR2 SVGIG (reference sequence). This CDR3 is built from 11 residues. In DNA form, the CDR3 reads TGTGCCTGGAGTGTCAGGGATGAAGCTTTCTTT. The encoded protein is CAWSVRDEAFF.